This TCR beta chain is from a study of OX40 agonist ivuxolimab in advanced cancers. Study summary: Dosing consisted of intravenous ivuxolimab at 0.01 to 10 mg/kg every 2 weeks. Participants averaged approximately 60 years of age (range about 23 to 80) and were under 90% male. Findings and caveats of the study: The study observed clonal expansion of CD4+ and CD8+ blood T cells by week 6 at 0.1 to 3.0 mg/kg.

The CDR3 spans 15 residues. Trimming at V came to 3 bases and at J to 0 bases, leaving 2 bases not matched to a gene. The V gene's germline CDR1 is MDHEN and CDR2 SYDVKM. Blood sampling was done at baseline, cycle 4 day 1, and cycle 7 day 1. This clone has only one observation. The antigen is undetermined. The repertoire was sequenced with immunoSEQ multiplex PCR; TCRdb's copy has only in-frame clones and lacks some. The sample carries tens of thousands of clones, 90% to 95% recorded once. Specimen: CD4+ or CD8+ T cells sorted from blood, collected in a trial of the OX40 agonist ivuxolimab. The TCR comes from an adult with an advanced solid tumor such as melanoma, head and neck, liver or kidney cancer. J is TRBJ2-7 and V is TRBV28; 10 nucleotides line up with TRBD1. The CDR3 sequence is CASSLTGGLSYEQYF. CDR3 sequence (DNA): TGTGCCAGCAGTTTGACAGGGGGCCTCTCCTACGAGCAGTACTTC.